A single T cell receptor (beta chain) is shown here with its context. Its antigen is not identified. The sample is drawn from a study of CD8 T cells in Susac syndrome. Study-wide background: The sequenced Susac syndrome patients included 5 or 6 who had clinically active disease and fewer than 10 who were in remission. The Susac syndrome patients were therapy-naive, on corticosteroids, or on intravenous immunoglobulin alone at blood draw. Whole-study results and caveats: TCR sequencing and HLA analysis covered a relatively small number of individuals.

Random hexamers served to reverse transcribe about 0.5 to 1 ug RNA. By means of immunoSEQ multiplex PCR, TCR beta CDR3 spanning 54 Vbeta and 13 Jbeta underwent amplification. TCRdb re-called the immunoSEQ multiplex PCR reads with MiXCR, one entry per CDR3 protein. Of roughly 84,000 distinct CDR3 sequences in the sample, approximately 96% were seen once. The CDR3 contains 15 residues. Per the germline V gene, CDR1 is SGDLS and CDR2 is YYNGEE. V lost 4 bases, J lost 5 bases, and 15 bases lay in between. This receptor was obtained from a human donor with Susac syndrome. Sequencing used CD8+ T cells from PBMCs. V is TRBV9 and J is TRBJ2-2; D could derive from TRBD1 or TRBD2 (5 bases each). The CDR3 bases are TGTGCCAGCAGCCCTACGGGACGATTGACCGGGGAGCTGTTTTTT. This codes for CASSPTGRLTGELFF.